The sequence of this TCR beta chain was determined in a study of shared clonotypes between healthy human individuals. On the study more broadly: Donors had three CD4 naive, three CD4 memory, two CD8 naive and one CD8 memory plate apiece.

It was into CD45RA+ naive and CD45RA-negative memory subsets that the CD4+ cells were split. Notes on this clone: Antigen unknown.

CDR3 length equals 16 residues. Germline V gene data show CDR1 as SGHRS and CDR2 as YFSETQ. Trimming removed 0 bases at V and 0 bases at J, with 12 bases between. Assay used: immunoSEQ multiplex PCR; TCRdb lists only in-frame clones, some missing. Here the sample spans 640,000 or so clones, about two thirds being singletons. Findings of the study overall: The sharing of about 5.3% of naive CD4 clonotypes was seen across a handful of donors.

Sequenced sample: memory CD4+ T cells sorted from blood. Subset of the sample: CD45RA-negative fraction. This chain joins TRBV5-1 and TRBJ1-1, with D uncertain. The clonotype comes from a woman aged 25 to 39 in good health. CDR3 residues: CASSLGGRIMNTEAFF. The DNA of the CDR3 is TGCGCCAGCAGCTTGGGAGGGCGAATTATGAACACTGAAGCTTTCTTT.